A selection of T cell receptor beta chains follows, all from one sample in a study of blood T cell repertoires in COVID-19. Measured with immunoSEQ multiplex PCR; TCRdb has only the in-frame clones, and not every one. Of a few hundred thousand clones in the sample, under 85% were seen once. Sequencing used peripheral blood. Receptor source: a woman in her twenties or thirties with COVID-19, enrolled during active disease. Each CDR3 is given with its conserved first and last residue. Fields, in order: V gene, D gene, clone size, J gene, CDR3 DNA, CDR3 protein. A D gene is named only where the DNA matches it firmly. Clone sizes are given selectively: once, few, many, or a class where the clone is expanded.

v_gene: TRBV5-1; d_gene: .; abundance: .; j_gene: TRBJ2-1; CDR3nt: TGCGCCAGCAGCTGGCAGGCCTACAATGAGCAGTTCTTC; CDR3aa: CASSWQAYNEQFF
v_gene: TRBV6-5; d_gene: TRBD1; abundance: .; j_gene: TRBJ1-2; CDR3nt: TGTGCCAGCAGTTTGGACAGGGCCGGCTACACCTTC; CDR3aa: CASSLDRAGYTF
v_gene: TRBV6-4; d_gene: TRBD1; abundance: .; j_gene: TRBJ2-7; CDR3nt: TGTGCCAGCACCACCCGGGACAGGGATACCCACGAGCAGTACTTC; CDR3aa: CASTTRDRDTHEQYF
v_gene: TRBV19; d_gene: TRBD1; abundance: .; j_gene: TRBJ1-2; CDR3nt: TGTGCCAGTAGAATCACAGGGGCCTATGGCTACACCTTC; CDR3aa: CASRITGAYGYTF
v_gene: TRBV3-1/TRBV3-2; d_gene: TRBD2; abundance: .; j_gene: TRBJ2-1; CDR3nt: TGTGCCAGCAGCGATTTCAGCGGGAGCTCCTACAATGAGCAGTTCTTC; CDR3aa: CASSDFSGSSYNEQFF
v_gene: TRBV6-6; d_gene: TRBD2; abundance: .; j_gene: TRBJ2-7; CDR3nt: TGTGCCAGCAGACGGACTAGCGGGAGCCAACACGAGCAGTACTTC; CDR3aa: CASRRTSGSQHEQYF
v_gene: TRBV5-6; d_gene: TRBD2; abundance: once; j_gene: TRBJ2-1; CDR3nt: TGTGCCAGCAGCGGGACTAGCGAATCAACCTTCTTCAATGAGCAGTTCTTC; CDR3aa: CASSGTSESTFFNEQFF
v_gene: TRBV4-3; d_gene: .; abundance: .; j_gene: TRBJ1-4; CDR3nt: TGCGCCAGCAGCCAAGATGGTCAAAGGGGGGAAAAACTGTTTTTT; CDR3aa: CASSQDGQRGEKLFF
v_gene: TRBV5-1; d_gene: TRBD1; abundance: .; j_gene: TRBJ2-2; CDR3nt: TGCGCCAGCAGCACAGGGGCAGCCACCGGGGAGCTGTTTTTT; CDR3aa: CASSTGAATGELFF
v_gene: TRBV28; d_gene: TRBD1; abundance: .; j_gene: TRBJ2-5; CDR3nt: TGTGCCAGCAGTTCCCTCCGGGACAGGGATCAAGAGACCCAGTACTTC; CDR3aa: CASSSLRDRDQETQYF
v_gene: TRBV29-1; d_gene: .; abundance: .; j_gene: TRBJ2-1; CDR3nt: TGCAGCGTTGCAGGAGGGGGCCCCTACAATGAGCAGTTCTTC; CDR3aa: CSVAGGGPYNEQFF
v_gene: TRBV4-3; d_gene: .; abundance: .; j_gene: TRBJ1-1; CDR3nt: TGCGCCAGCAGCCAACAGGGTGCCGAAGCTTTCTTT; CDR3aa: CASSQQGAEAFF
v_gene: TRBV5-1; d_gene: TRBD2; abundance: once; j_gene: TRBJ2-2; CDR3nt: TGCGCCAGCAGCCCAGCGGGAGCCAGCACCGGGGAGCTGTTTTTT; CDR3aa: CASSPAGASTGELFF
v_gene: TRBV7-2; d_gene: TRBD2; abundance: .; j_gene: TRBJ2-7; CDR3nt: TGTGCCAGCAGCTTGTCCGGGACTAGCGGGAGGGCCTCCGCCGAGCAGTACTTC; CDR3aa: CASSLSGTSGRASAEQYF
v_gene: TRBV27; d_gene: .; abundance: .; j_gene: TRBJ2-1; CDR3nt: TGTGCCAGCAGTAGCGGGTCCCCCTACAATGAGCAGTTCTTC; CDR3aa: CASSSGSPYNEQFF
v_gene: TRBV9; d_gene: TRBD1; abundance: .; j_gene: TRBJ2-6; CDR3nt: TGTGCCAGCAGCGTAGGCTCCCCGGGACAGGGGAGCTCTGGGGCCAACGTCCTGACTTTC; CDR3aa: CASSVGSPGQGSSGANVLTF
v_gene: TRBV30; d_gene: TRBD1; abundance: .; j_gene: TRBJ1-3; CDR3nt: TGTGCCTGGAGTGGAACAGGGGGCTCTGGAAACACCATATATTTT; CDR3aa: CAWSGTGGSGNTIYF
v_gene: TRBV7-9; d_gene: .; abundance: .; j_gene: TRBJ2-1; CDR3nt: TGTGCCAGCAGCTTTCCCAGGGATAGCTCCTACAATGAGCAGTTCTTC; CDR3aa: CASSFPRDSSYNEQFF
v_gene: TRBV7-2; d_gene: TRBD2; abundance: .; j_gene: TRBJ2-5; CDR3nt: TGTGCCAGCAGCGGGGGGACTAGCGGGGCCCCTGTAGAGACCCAGTACTTC; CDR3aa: CASSGGTSGAPVETQYF
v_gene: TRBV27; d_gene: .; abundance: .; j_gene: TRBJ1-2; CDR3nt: TGTGCCAGCAGTTCCCCGGCCAGGGCTATCTATGGCTACACCTTC; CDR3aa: CASSSPARAIYGYTF
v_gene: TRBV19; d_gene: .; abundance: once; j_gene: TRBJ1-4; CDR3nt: TGTGCCAGTAGTTTTCGACAGGAGGATGGCGAAAAACTGTTTTTT; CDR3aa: CASSFRQEDGEKLFF
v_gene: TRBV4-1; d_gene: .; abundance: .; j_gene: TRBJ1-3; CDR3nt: TGCGCCAGCAGCCAATCAGGGGTTGGAAACACCATATATTTT; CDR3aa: CASSQSGVGNTIYF
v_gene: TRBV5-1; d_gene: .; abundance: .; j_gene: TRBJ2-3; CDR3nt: TGCGCCAGCAGCTTGGCCCTTCTGGTTAGCGGTCACGATACGCAGTATTTT; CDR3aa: CASSLALLVSGHDTQYF
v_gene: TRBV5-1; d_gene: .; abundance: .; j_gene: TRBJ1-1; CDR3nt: TGCGCCAGCAGCCCGGGACAACCGAACACTGAAGCTTTCTTT; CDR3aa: CASSPGQPNTEAFF
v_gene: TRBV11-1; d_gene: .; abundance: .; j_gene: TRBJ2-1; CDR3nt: TGTGCCAGCAGCGACCAGGGGAATGAGCAGTTCTTC; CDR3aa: CASSDQGNEQFF
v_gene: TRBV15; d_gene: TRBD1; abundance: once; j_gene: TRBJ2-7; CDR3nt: TGTGCCACCAGTAAGACAGGGAACTCCTACGAGCAGTACTTC; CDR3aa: CATSKTGNSYEQYF
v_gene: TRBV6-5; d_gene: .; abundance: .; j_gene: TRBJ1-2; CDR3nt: TGTGCCAGCAACCCCAGGCAAGGGGGATACTATGGCTACACCTTC; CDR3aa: CASNPRQGGYYGYTF
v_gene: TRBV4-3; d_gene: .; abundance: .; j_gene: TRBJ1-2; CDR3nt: TGCGCCAGCAGCCCTCCCGGTACCTACTATGGCTACACCTTC; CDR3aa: CASSPPGTYYGYTF
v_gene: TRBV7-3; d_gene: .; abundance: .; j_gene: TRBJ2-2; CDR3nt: TGTGCCAGCAGCTTACTAGCCGACACCGGGGAGCTGTTTTTT; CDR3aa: CASSLLADTGELFF
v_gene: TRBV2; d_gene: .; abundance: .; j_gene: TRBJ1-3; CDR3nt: TGTGCCAGCAGTGCGGAGTCTGGAAACACCATATATTTT; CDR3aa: CASSAESGNTIYF
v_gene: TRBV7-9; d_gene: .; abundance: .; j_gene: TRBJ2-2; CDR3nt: TGTGCCAGCCCTGACACTCGCACCGGGGAGCTGTTTTTT; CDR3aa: CASPDTRTGELFF